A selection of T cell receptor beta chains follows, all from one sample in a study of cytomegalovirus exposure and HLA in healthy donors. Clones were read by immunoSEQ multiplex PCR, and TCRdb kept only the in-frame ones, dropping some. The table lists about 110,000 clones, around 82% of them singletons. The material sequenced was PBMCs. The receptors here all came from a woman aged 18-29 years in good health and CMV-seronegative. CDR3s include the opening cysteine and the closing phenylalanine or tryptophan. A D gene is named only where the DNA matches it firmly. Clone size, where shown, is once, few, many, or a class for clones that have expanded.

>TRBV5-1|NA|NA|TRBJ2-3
TGCGCCAGCAGCTTGGGGCGGGGACGAGATACGCAGTATTTT
CASSLGRGRDTQYF
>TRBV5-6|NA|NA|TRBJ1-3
TGTGCCAGCAGCCCGCCGGGTGGAAACACCATATATTTT
CASSPPGGNTIYF
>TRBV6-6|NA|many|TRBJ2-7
TGTGCCAGCAGGGGAGCCTCCTACGAGCAGTACTTC
CASRGASYEQYF
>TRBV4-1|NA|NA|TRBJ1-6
TGCGCCAGCAGCCAGTGGGGCTTTAATTCACCCCTCCACTTT
CASSQWGFNSPLHF
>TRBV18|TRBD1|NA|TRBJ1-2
TGTGCCAGCTCACCACAACAGGGGGCGGGTAGCTATGGCTACACCTTC
CASSPQQGAGSYGYTF
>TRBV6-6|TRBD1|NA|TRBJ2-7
TGTGCCAGCCTAGGGACAGGGGGGGCCTACGAGCAGTACTTC
CASLGTGGAYEQYF
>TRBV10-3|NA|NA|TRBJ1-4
TGTGCCATCAGTGAGTCGACGGGGTATGAAAAACTGTTTTTT
CAISESTGYEKLFF
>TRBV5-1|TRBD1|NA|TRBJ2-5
TGCGCCAGCAGCTGGGGACAGAAACAAGAGACCCAGTACTTC
CASSWGQKQETQYF
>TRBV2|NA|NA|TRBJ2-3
TGTGCCAGCAGGGGAGTCGGGGATACGCAGTATTTT
CASRGVGDTQYF
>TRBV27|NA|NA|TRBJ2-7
TGTGCCAGCAGTCCCGGGACAAACTACTACGAGCAGTACTTC
CASSPGTNYYEQYF